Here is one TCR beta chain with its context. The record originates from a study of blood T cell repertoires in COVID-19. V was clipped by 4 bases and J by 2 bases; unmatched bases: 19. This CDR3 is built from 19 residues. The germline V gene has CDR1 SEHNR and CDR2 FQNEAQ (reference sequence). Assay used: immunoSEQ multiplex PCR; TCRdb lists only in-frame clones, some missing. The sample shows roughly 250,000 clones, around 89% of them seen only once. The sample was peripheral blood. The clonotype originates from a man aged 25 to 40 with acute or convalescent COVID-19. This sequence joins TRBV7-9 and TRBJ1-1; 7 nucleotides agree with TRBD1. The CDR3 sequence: CASSYYSYLTGSGNTEAFF. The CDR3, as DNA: TGTGCCAGCAGCTATTACAGTTACTTGACAGGGAGTGGAAACACTGAAGCTTTCTTT.